Described below is a single T cell receptor (beta chain) sequence and its context. Its antigen is unidentified. The V and J ends lost 3 bases and 1 base respectively, with 21 bases between them. From germline, CDR1 is SGHTA and CDR2 FQGNSA. The CDR3 length is 18 residues. The use of a sample-barcoded 5' primer and a J-beta primer mix characterized a second PCR of about 7 to 12 cycles. A single record per CDR3 protein comes from TCRdb applying MiXCR to the 5' RACE reads. The sample has fewer than 2,000,000 distinct CDR3 sequences; about two fifths are singletons. This entry comes from a study of blood T cells in healthy people across ages. Findings of the study overall: Donor CMV status, an unknown factor, possibly confounded changes in expanded clonotypes.

Input material: blood. The chain recombines TRBV7-2 with TRBJ1-1; weak D call: TRBD1 (6 bases). This receptor was identified in a human donor in good health. The CDR3 DNA reads as TGTGCCAGCAGCTTTTACCAACAGGGCCGACTGCCGAACACTGAAGCTTTCTTT. Encoded protein: CASSFYQQGRLPNTEAFF.